A selection of T cell receptor beta chains follows, all from one sample in a study of shared T cell receptors in the human thymus. Libraries were prepared by immunoSEQ multiplex PCR; TCRdb keeps only in-frame clonotypes and omits some of them. The profile shows some 760,000 clones, approximately 83% of them singletons. The same sample was also studied in work on human thymus T cells.

Sequencing was carried out using thymocytes. These receptors were taken from a girl in the first two years of life with a congenital heart defect. CDR3s leave out the opening cysteine and the closing phenylalanine or tryptophan. Each record gives: clone size, J gene, V gene, CDR3 protein. Not all rows give a size; the values are once, few, many and, for expanded clones, a class.

clone_size: -
j_call: TRBJ1-5
v_call: TRBV28
cdr3_aa: ASSFAGNQPQH

clone_size: -
j_call: TRBJ1-4
v_call: TRBV5-6
cdr3_aa: ASRVKGEKLF

clone_size: few
j_call: TRBJ2-7
v_call: TRBV29-1
cdr3_aa: SVEAPGEAQY

clone_size: -
j_call: TRBJ1-2
v_call: TRBV28
cdr3_aa: ASSSVGANYGYT

clone_size: -
j_call: TRBJ1-1
v_call: TRBV7-9
cdr3_aa: ASSPGGTEAF

clone_size: -
j_call: TRBJ1-1
v_call: TRBV6-6
cdr3_aa: ASSTGLTEAF

clone_size: -
j_call: TRBJ2-5
v_call: TRBV5-1
cdr3_aa: ASTGDSIRETQY

clone_size: -
j_call: TRBJ2-3
v_call: TRBV10-3
cdr3_aa: AISDSVTLQDTQY

clone_size: -
j_call: TRBJ1-6
v_call: TRBV9
cdr3_aa: ASSAPYTGTGSSYNSPLH

clone_size: few
j_call: TRBJ2-5
v_call: TRBV14
cdr3_aa: ASSQDRTSEGKTQY

clone_size: -
j_call: TRBJ2-2
v_call: TRBV25-1
cdr3_aa: ASSAHRGNIKNTGELF

clone_size: -
j_call: TRBJ2-1
v_call: TRBV5-8
cdr3_aa: ATPEQGKWDEQF

clone_size: few
j_call: TRBJ2-7
v_call: TRBV28
cdr3_aa: ASSCRGSLEQY

clone_size: -
j_call: TRBJ2-3
v_call: TRBV27
cdr3_aa: ASSLRSRRRLAGDSDTQY

clone_size: -
j_call: TRBJ1-1
v_call: TRBV6-1
cdr3_aa: ASRETLSRNGQGFWVKAF

clone_size: -
j_call: TRBJ1-2
v_call: TRBV14
cdr3_aa: ASSPRPDRGEDGYT

clone_size: -
j_call: TRBJ1-2
v_call: TRBV5-6
cdr3_aa: ASSTGTKGLYGYT

clone_size: few
j_call: TRBJ1-2
v_call: TRBV2
cdr3_aa: AGDGGLYGYT

clone_size: once
j_call: TRBJ2-5
v_call: TRBV5-5
cdr3_aa: ASSPQDPGGETQY

clone_size: few
j_call: TRBJ2-1
v_call: TRBV4-3
cdr3_aa: ASSQVAGRGGVRNEQF

clone_size: -
j_call: TRBJ2-4
v_call: TRBV6-1
cdr3_aa: ASRGQGVAKNIQY

clone_size: -
j_call: TRBJ1-4
v_call: TRBV5-4
cdr3_aa: ASSLGGRGANPNEKLF

clone_size: -
j_call: TRBJ1-2
v_call: TRBV2
cdr3_aa: ATYRDSSPNGYT

clone_size: -
j_call: TRBJ1-5
v_call: TRBV19
cdr3_aa: ASSIQTGYCPQH

clone_size: -
j_call: TRBJ2-7
v_call: TRBV20-1
cdr3_aa: SAKTGYEQY

clone_size: -
j_call: TRBJ2-5
v_call: TRBV11-2
cdr3_aa: ASSLGRGGLAGLETQY

clone_size: -
j_call: TRBJ1-3
v_call: TRBV7-2
cdr3_aa: ASSLLPGQGWLAGNTIY

clone_size: -
j_call: TRBJ1-5
v_call: TRBV7-6
cdr3_aa: ASSPGTGENQPQH

clone_size: -
j_call: TRBJ1-1
v_call: TRBV18
cdr3_aa: ASSPPRQERDTEAF

clone_size: -
j_call: TRBJ1-6
v_call: TRBV7-9
cdr3_aa: ASSLAIRGYNSPLH

clone_size: -
j_call: TRBJ1-3
v_call: TRBV7-6
cdr3_aa: ASSLTETGNTIY

clone_size: -
j_call: TRBJ1-6
v_call: TRBV7-9
cdr3_aa: ASSTRTGRVKEDSPLH

clone_size: -
j_call: TRBJ2-2
v_call: TRBV6-4
cdr3_aa: ASSPDRANTGELF

clone_size: -
j_call: TRBJ1-1
v_call: TRBV5-5
cdr3_aa: ASSPGQGAEAF

clone_size: -
j_call: TRBJ1-1
v_call: TRBV6-1
cdr3_aa: ASSSRTEAF

clone_size: -
j_call: TRBJ1-1
v_call: TRBV5-5
cdr3_aa: ASSSTRNTEAF

clone_size: -
j_call: TRBJ2-7
v_call: TRBV6-1
cdr3_aa: ASRDRQIYEQY

clone_size: -
j_call: TRBJ2-7
v_call: TRBV15
cdr3_aa: ATSRDIIRAGLHSYEQY

clone_size: -
j_call: TRBJ1-2
v_call: TRBV6-1
cdr3_aa: ASDPGSYGYT

clone_size: -
j_call: TRBJ2-2
v_call: TRBV5-1
cdr3_aa: ASSRATGGNTGELF

clone_size: -
j_call: TRBJ1-2
v_call: TRBV10-3
cdr3_aa: AITQRDRGYGYT

clone_size: -
j_call: TRBJ1-3
v_call: TRBV10-1
cdr3_aa: ASRGVATDLPGNTIY

clone_size: -
j_call: TRBJ1-1
v_call: TRBV5-6
cdr3_aa: ASRSNRGPSNTEAF

clone_size: -
j_call: TRBJ2-1
v_call: TRBV2
cdr3_aa: ASSVGGGRLDEQF

clone_size: -
j_call: TRBJ1-1
v_call: TRBV6-5
cdr3_aa: ASSQYIEDTEAF

clone_size: -
j_call: TRBJ1-2
v_call: TRBV4-1
cdr3_aa: ASSQGKGSSGGGYT

clone_size: -
j_call: TRBJ2-1
v_call: TRBV4-1
cdr3_aa: ASSQDHSGLAGGQGEQF

clone_size: once
j_call: TRBJ1-2
v_call: TRBV6-5
cdr3_aa: ASTTTGGFGYT

clone_size: -
j_call: TRBJ2-1
v_call: TRBV7-9
cdr3_aa: ASSRLAQRNEQF

clone_size: -
j_call: TRBJ1-2
v_call: TRBV14
cdr3_aa: ASSQEFLAGQLAYGYT

clone_size: once
j_call: TRBJ2-7
v_call: TRBV27
cdr3_aa: ASSLSADSYEQY

clone_size: few
j_call: TRBJ1-2
v_call: TRBV29-1
cdr3_aa: SVDGSYGYT

clone_size: -
j_call: TRBJ2-6
v_call: TRBV5-4
cdr3_aa: ASSLDRYMNSGANVLT

clone_size: once
j_call: TRBJ1-2
v_call: TRBV28
cdr3_aa: ASRPGERGYT

clone_size: -
j_call: TRBJ1-2
v_call: TRBV6-1
cdr3_aa: ASSERGAGYGYT